Below, one TCR beta chain is given with its context. The antigen remains unidentified. CDR1 is MDHEN and CDR2 is SYDVKM in the germline V gene. CDR3 length: 16 residues. The ends were cut back, 2 bases at V and 0 bases at J, with 11 bases in the middle. The source of the sample is a study of Ad26.COV2.S vaccination and SARS-CoV-2 variants. The overall study: By the intramuscular route, Ad26.COV2.S was given once, or twice 56 days apart.

Whole-study results and caveats: Higher spike-specific TCR breadth was found in vaccine recipients than in placebo recipients.

The treatment: roughly 19 received Ad26.COV2.S at low or high dose, single or two shots; about 5 received placebo; per-sample allocation not given. The samples were gathered on day 63 after the first injection of vaccine or placebo. The method was immunoSEQ multiplex PCR; TCRdb's version includes in-frame clones alone and lacks a portion of them. The table records 330,000 or so clones, under 90% of them present only once. Sequenced material: peripheral blood, taken in a trial of Ad26.COV2.S vaccine versus placebo. This sequence joins TRBV28 and TRBJ1-5, with D hard to call. The receptor's source is a person aged 18-65 years who received the Ad26.COV2.S COVID-19 vaccine or a placebo. CDR3 residues: CASSLSLTYSNQPQHF. The CDR3 DNA follows: TGTGCCAGCAGTTTAAGTTTAACTTATAGCAATCAGCCCCAGCATTTT.